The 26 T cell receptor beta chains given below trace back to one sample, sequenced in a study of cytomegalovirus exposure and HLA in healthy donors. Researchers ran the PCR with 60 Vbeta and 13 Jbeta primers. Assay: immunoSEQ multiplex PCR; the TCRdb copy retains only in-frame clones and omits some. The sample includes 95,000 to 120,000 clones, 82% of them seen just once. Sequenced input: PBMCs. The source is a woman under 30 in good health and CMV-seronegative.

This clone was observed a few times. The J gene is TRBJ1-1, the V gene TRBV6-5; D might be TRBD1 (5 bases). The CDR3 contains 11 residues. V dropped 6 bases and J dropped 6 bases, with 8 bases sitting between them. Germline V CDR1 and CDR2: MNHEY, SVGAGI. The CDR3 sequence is CASREGPEAFF. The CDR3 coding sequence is TGTGCCAGCAGGGAGGGACCTGAAGCTTTCTTT.

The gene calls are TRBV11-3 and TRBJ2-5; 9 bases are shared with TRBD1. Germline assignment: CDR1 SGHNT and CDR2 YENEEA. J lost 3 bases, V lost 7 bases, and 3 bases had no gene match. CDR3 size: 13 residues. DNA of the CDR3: TGTGCCAGCACCGGGACAGGGAAAGAGACCCAGTACTTC. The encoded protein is CASTGTGKETQYF.

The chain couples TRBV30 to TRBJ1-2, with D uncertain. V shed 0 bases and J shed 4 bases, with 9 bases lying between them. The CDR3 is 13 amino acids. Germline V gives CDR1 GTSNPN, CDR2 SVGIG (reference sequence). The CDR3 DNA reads TGTGCCTGGAGTGTATTAGAACTCTATGGCTACACCTTC. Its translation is CAWSVLELYGYTF.

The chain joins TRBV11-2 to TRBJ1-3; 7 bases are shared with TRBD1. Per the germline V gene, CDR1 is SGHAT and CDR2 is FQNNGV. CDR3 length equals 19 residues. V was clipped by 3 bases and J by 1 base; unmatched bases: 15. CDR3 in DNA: TGTGCCAGCAGCTTGACCCTGACAGGGTTGGGAACATCTGGAAACACCATATATTTT. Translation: CASSLTLTGLGTSGNTIYF.

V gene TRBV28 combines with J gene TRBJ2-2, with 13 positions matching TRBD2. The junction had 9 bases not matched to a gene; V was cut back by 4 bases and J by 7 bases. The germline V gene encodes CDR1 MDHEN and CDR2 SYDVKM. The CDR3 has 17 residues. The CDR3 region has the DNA TGTGCCAGCAGTTCCCCAAGACTAGCGGGAGGACTCGGGGAGCTGTTTTTT. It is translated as CASSSPRLAGGLGELFF.

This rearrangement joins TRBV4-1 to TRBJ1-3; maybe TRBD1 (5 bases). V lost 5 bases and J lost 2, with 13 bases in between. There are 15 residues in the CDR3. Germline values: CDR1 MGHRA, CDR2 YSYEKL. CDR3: CASSETVLAGNTIYF. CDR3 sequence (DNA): TGCGCCAGCAGCGAGACAGTCCTGGCTGGAAACACCATATATTTT.

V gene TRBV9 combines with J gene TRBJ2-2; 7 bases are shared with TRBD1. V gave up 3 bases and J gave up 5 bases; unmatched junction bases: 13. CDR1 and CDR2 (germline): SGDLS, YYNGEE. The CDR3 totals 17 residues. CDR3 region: CASSAPRTGRRTGELFF. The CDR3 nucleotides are TGTGCCAGCAGCGCGCCAAGGACAGGACGGAGGACCGGGGAGCTGTTTTTT.

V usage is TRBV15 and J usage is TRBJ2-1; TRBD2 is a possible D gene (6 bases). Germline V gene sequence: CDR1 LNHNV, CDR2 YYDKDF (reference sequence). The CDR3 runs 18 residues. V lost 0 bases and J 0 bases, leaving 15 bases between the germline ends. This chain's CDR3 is CATSRDSTPGVSYNEQFF. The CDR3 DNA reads TGTGCCACCAGCAGAGATTCAACCCCGGGGGTCTCCTACAATGAGCAGTTCTTC.

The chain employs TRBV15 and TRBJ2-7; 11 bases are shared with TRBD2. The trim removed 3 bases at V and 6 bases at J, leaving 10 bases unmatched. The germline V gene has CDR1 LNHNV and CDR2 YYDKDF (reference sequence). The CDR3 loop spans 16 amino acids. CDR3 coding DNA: TGTGCCACCAGCAGTCAATCTAGCGGGAGGTTCGGCGAGCAGTACTTC. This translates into CATSSQSSGRFGEQYF. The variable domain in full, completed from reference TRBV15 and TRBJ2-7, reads DAMVIQNPRYQVTQFGKPVTLSCSQTLNHNVMYWYQQKSSQAPKLLFHYYDKDFNNEADTPDNFQSRRPNTSFCFLDIRSPGLGDTAMYLCATSSQSSGRFGEQYFGPGTRLTVT.

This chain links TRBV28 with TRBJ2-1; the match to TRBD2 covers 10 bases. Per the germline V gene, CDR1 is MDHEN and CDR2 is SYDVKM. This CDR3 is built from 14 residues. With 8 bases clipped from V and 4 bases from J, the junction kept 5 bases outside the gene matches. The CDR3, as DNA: TGTGCCAGCCTAAGCGGGAGGGGGTACAATGAGCAGTTCTTC. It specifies CASLSGRGYNEQFF.

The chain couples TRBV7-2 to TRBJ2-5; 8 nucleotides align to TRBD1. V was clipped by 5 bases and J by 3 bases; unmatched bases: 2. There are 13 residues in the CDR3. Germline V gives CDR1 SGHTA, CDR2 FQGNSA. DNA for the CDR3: TGTGCCAGCAGCCGGACAGGGAAAGAGACCCAGTACTTC. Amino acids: CASSRTGKETQYF.

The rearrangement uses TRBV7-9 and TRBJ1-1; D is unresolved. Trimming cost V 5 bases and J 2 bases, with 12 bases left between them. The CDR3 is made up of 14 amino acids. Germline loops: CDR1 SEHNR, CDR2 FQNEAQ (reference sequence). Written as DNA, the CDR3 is TGTGCCAGCAGCAAAGGAGAAGCTAACACTGAAGCTTTCTTT. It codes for CASSKGEANTEAFF.

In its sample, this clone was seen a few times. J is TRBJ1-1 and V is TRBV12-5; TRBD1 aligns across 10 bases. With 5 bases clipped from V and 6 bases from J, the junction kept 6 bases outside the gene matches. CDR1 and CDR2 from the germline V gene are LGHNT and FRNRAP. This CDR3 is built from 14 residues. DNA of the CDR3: TGTGCTAGTGGTCCGGGACAGGGGTTCTCTGAAGCTTTCTTT. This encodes CASGPGQGFSEAFF.

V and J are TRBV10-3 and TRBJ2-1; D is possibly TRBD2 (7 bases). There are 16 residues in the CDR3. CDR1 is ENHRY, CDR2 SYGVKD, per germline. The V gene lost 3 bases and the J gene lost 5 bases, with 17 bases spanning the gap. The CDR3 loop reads CAISDPRGTTHNEQFF. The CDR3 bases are TGTGCCATCAGTGACCCTAGGGGGACTACACACAATGAGCAGTTCTTC.

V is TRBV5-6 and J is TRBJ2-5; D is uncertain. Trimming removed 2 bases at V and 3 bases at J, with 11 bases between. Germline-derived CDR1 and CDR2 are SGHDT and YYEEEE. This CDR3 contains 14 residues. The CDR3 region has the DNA TGTGCCAGCAGCTTAGGCGGTTACAAAGAGACCCAGTACTTC. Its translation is CASSLGGYKETQYF.

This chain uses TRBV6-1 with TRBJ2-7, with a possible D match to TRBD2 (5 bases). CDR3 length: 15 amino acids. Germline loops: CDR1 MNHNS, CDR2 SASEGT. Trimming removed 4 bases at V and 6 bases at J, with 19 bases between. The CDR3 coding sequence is TGTGCCAGCAGTGCTTTGGGCGGGTGCTGGAGCGAGCAGTACGTC. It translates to CASSALGGCWSEQYV.

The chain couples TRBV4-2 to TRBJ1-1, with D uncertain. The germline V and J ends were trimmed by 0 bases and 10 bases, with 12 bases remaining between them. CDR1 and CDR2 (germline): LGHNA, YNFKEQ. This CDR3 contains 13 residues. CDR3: CASSQDLEVVAFF. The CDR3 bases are TGTGCCAGCAGCCAAGATTTGGAGGTTGTAGCTTTCTTT.

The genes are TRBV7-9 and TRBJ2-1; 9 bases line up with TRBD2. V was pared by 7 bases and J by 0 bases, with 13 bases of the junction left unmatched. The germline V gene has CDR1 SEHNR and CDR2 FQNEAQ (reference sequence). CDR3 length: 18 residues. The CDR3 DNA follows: TGTGCCAGCACCCCGGTGAGGAGCGGGAGGAGCTCCTACAATGAGCAGTTCTTC. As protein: CASTPVRSGRSSYNEQFF.

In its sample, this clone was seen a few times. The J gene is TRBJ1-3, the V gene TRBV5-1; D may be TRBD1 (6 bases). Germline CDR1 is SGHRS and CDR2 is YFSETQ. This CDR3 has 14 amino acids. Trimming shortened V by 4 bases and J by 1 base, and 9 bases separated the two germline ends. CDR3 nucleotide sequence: TGCGCCAGCAGCCCCCAGGGGTCTGGAAACACCATATATTTT. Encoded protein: CASSPQGSGNTIYF.

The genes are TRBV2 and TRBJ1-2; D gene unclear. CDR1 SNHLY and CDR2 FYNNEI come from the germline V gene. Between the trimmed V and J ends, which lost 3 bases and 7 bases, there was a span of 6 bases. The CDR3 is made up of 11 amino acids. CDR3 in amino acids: CASSDVAGYTF. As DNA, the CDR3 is TGTGCCAGCAGTGACGTGGCTGGCTACACCTTC.

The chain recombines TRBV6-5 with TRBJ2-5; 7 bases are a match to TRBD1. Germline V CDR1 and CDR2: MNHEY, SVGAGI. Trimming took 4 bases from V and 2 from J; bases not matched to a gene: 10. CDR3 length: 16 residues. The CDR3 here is CASSWARGQLQETQYF. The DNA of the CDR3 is TGTGCCAGCAGTTGGGCGAGGGGGCAACTTCAAGAGACCCAGTACTTC.

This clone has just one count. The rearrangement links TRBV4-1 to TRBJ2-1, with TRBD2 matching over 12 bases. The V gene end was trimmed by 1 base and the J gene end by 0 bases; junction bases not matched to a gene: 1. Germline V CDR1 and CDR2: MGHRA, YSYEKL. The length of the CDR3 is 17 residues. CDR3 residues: CASSQATSGSSYNEQFF. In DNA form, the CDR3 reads TGCGCCAGCAGCCAAGCGACTAGCGGGAGCTCCTACAATGAGCAGTTCTTC.

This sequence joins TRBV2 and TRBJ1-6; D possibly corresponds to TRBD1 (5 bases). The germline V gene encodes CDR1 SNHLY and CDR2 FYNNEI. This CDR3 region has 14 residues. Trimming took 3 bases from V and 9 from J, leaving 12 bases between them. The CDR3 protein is CASSDSGNGSPLHF. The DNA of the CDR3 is TGTGCCAGCAGTGATTCAGGGAATGGTTCACCCCTCCACTTT.

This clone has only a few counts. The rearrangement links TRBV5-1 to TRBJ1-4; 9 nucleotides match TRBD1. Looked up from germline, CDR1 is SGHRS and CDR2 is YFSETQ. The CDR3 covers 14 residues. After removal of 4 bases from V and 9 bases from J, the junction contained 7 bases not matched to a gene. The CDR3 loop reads CASSPPGTGKKLFF. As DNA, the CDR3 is TGCGCCAGCAGCCCCCCAGGGACAGGGAAAAAACTGTTTTTT. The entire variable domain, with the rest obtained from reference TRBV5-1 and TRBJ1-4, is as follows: KAGVTQTPRYLIKTRGQQVTLSCSPISGHRSVSWYQQTPGQGLQFLFEYFSETQRNKGNFPGRFSGRQFSNSRSEMNVSTLELGDSALYLCASSPPGTGKKLFFGSGTQLSVL.

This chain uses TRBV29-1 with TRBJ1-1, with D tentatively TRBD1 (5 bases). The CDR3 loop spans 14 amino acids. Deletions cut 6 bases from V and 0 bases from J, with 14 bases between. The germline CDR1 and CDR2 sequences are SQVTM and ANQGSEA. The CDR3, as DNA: TGCAGCGTGGGGGGGATACAGTTGAACACTGAAGCTTTCTTT. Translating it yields CSVGGIQLNTEAFF.

The CDR3 DNA follows: TGTGCCAGCAGCTTGGGCCAGATGGATTCACCCCTCCACTTT. As protein: CASSLGQMDSPLHF. The genes are TRBV5-6 and TRBJ1-6, with unresolved D. The germline gives CDR1 SGHDT, CDR2 YYEEEE. CDR3 length: 14 residues. With 0 bases removed from V and 8 bases from J, the gap between germline ends came to 9 bases.